These 12 T cell receptor beta chains were sequenced from one sample in a study of CD8 T cells in Susac syndrome. Random hexamers primed reverse transcription of about 0.5 to 1 ug RNA. TCRdb reprocessed the immunoSEQ multiplex PCR reads with MiXCR, giving one entry per CDR3 protein. The data show approximately 160,000 distinct CDR3 sequences, 93% seen once. Sample: CD4+ T cells from PBMCs. The origin of the receptors is a human donor with multiple sclerosis.

This chain uses TRBV12-3 or TRBV12-4 with TRBJ2-1; 10 nucleotides match TRBD1. V dropped 6 bases and J dropped 6; count of bases not matched to a gene: 8. The CDR3 runs to 15 residues. The CDR3 DNA is TGTGCCAGCAGGACCCGGACAGGGGGACCCAATGAGCAGTTCTTC. It codes for CASRTRTGGPNEQFF.

This chain uses TRBV7-2 with TRBJ1-3; D is ambiguous. Germline CDR1 is SGHTA and CDR2 is FQGNSA. V shed 3 bases and J shed 3 bases, with 0 bases lying between them. The CDR3 is 11 amino acids. CDR3 amino acids: CASSFGNTIYF. In nucleotides, the CDR3 is TGTGCCAGCAGCTTTGGAAACACCATATATTTT.

This clonotype came up a few times. The rearrangement links TRBV20-1 to TRBJ2-6; 7 positions match TRBD1. The V gene end was trimmed by 4 bases and the J gene end by 2 bases; junction bases not matched to a gene: 2. Germline V gene sequence: CDR1 DFQATT, CDR2 SNEGSKA (reference sequence). The CDR3 totals 14 residues. CDR3 in amino acids: CSATQGAGANVLTF. CDR3 sequence (DNA): TGCAGTGCTACCCAGGGGGCTGGGGCCAACGTCCTGACTTTC.

The chain couples TRBV27 to TRBJ1-4, with a tentative D call TRBD1 (6 bases). Deletions cut 6 bases from V and 9 bases from J, with 14 bases between. Looked up from germline, CDR1 is MNHEY and CDR2 is SMNVEV (reference sequence). This CDR3 comprises 13 residues. CDR3 nucleotides: TGTGCCAGCAGGGACAGTTATGGGAAAAAACTGTTTTTT. Residues: CASRDSYGKKLFF.

This clonotype was found once. J is TRBJ2-3 and V is TRBV20-1, with TRBD1 matching 7 bases. Germline CDR1 is DFQATT and CDR2 is SNEGSKA (reference sequence). The junction had 8 bases not matched to a gene; V was cut back by 2 bases and J by 3 bases. This CDR3 contains 15 residues. CDR3 loop: CSARSGQRRTDTQYF. CDR3 nucleotides: TGCAGTGCTAGATCGGGACAGAGGCGAACAGATACGCAGTATTTT.

This chain links TRBV7-8 with TRBJ2-5; D possibly corresponds to TRBD2 (5 bases). The V gene's germline CDR1 is SGHVS and CDR2 FQNEAQ. The length of the CDR3 is 14 residues. The V end was cut by 7 bases, the J end by 1 base, with 13 bases between. In DNA form, the CDR3 reads TGTGCCAGCACCCCACCGGGATCCCAAGAGACCCAGTACTTC. Amino acid sequence: CASTPPGSQETQYF.

The chain joins TRBV21-1 to TRBJ1-4. TRBV21-1 is a pseudogene segment. The CDR3 has 13 residues. CDR3 residues: CASRRGVGEKLFF. CDR3 DNA sequence: TGTGCCAGCAGACGTGGGGTAGGGGAAAAACTGTTTTTT.

V and J are TRBV20-1 and TRBJ2-7; either TRBD1 or TRBD2 may fit D (5 bases each). The V gene's germline CDR1 is DFQATT and CDR2 SNEGSKA (reference sequence). The CDR3 totals 14 residues. Trimming stripped 1 base from V and 5 bases from J, with 15 bases between. The CDR3 spells CSARGPRGDNEQYF. In DNA form, the CDR3 reads TGCAGTGCTAGAGGCCCTCGGGGCGACAACGAGCAGTACTTC.

The rearrangement links TRBV7-6 to TRBJ2-1, with 8 positions matching TRBD2. The junction had 6 bases not matched to a gene; V was cut back by 5 bases and J by 9 bases. The CDR3 runs to 13 residues. From germline, CDR1 is SGHVS and CDR2 FNYEAQ. The CDR3 DNA sequence: TGTGCCAGCAGCCGAACCGGGAGGGTTGAGCAGTTCTTC. Amino acid sequence: CASSRTGRVEQFF.

The chain joins TRBV27 to TRBJ2-7, with D possibly matching TRBD2 (6 bases). The CDR3 loop spans 14 amino acids. CDR1 is MNHEY and CDR2 is SMNVEV in the germline V gene (reference sequence). V shed 6 bases and J shed 3 bases, with 15 bases lying between them. Here the CDR3 DNA reads TGTGCCAGCAGCCTTTACAGGAGGGGCTACGAGCAGTACTTC. It encodes CASSLYRRGYEQYF.

The rearrangement links TRBV7-2 to TRBJ1-2; D gene uncertain. Per germline, CDR1 SGHTA and CDR2 FQGNSA. CDR3 length: 13 residues. V was pared by 1 base and J by 8 bases, with 11 bases between. This chain's CDR3 is CASSLEAGRGYTF. Here the CDR3 DNA reads TGTGCCAGCAGCTTAGAGGCCGGTAGGGGCTACACCTTC.

This chain connects TRBV7-2 to TRBJ2-7, with TRBD2 as a possible D gene (6 bases). CDR3 size: 16 residues. Trimming shortened V by 1 base and J by 3 bases, and 16 bases separated the two germline ends. The germline V gene encodes CDR1 SGHTA and CDR2 FQGNSA. The CDR3 bases are TGTGCCAGCAGCTTAGATGCTGGCGGGACCTACTACGAGCAGTACTTC. Protein: CASSLDAGGTYYEQYF.